This T cell receptor (beta chain) was retrieved from a study of blood T cells in healthy people across ages. Study-level findings and limits: Older age went with lower TCR beta diversity per million T cells, in a roughly linear way. Greater diversity and more naive CD4+ cells were seen in long-lived donors than in aged donors.

With a J-beta primer mix and a sample-barcoded 5' primer, a second PCR ran about 7 to 12 cycles. TCRdb re-called the 5' RACE reads through MiXCR, storing one row per CDR3 protein. This sample yields about 680,000 distinct CDR3 sequences, of which around 45% are seen a single time; under 35% belongs to the top ten. About this clonotype: Its antigen is currently unknown.

The sequenced sample was blood. This clonotype was sampled from a woman aged 55 to 70 in good health.

CDR3 region: CASRRANVLTF. CDR3 sequence (DNA): TGTGCCAGCAGAAGGGCCAACGTCCTGACTTTC. This chain connects TRBV9 to TRBJ2-6; no clear D gene. Germline V gives CDR1 SGDLS, CDR2 YYNGEE. Between the trimmed V and J ends, which lost 5 bases and 5 bases, there was a span of 2 bases. The CDR3 covers 11 residues.